What follows describes a single T cell receptor (beta chain). Its antigen remains unknown. This CDR3 is built from 19 residues. The sample originates from a study of graft-versus-host responses after intestinal transplantation. Study as a whole: Recipients underwent multivisceral, liver-intestinal, or isolated intestinal transplants. Tacrolimus plus steroids were given to all recipients for approximately 3 years, preceded by anti-thymocyte globulin induction. General study points: Ileal or blood samples showed some GvH clones first, and such clones were also found in recipient marrow. Early post-transplant HvG declines were associated with peak circulating GvH clone levels.

Some clones are missing from TCRdb's copy, which holds only in-frame ones; the method was immunoSEQ multiplex PCR. The repertoire includes tens of thousands of clones, 90% to 95% of them detected once, and around 0.5% sits in the top ten. The chain employs TRBV21-1 and TRBJ1-5; TRBD1 reflects the table's D call only, with no check against the DNA. TRBV21-1 constitutes a pseudogene. The material was unstimulated CD8+ T cells sorted from spleen or lymph node cells, obtained before intestinal transplant. This TCR was sampled from a human donor who received an intestinal transplant. CDR3 nucleotides: TGTGCCAGCAGCACCTTCCGGGACAGGCTCGCTGGTATCAATCAGCCCCAGCATTTT. Protein product: CASSTFRDRLAGINQPQHF.